These 17 T cell receptor beta chains share one sample of origin, sequenced in a study of OX40 agonist ivuxolimab in advanced cancers. Some clones are missing from TCRdb's copy, which holds only in-frame ones; the method was immunoSEQ multiplex PCR. The sample shows about 52,000 clones, over 80% of them seen only once. Sequencing was performed on CD4+ or CD8+ T cells sorted from blood, taken in a trial of the OX40 agonist ivuxolimab. The source is an adult with an advanced solid tumor such as melanoma, head and neck, liver or kidney cancer.

The rearrangement links TRBV5-1 to TRBJ2-5; 13 bases are shared with TRBD2. The CDR3 covers 17 residues. Trimming cost V 3 bases and J 5 bases; bases outside gene matches: 10. CDR1 SGHRS and CDR2 YFSETQ come from the germline V gene. This CDR3 reads CASSSGTSGARTETQYF. DNA for the CDR3: TGCGCCAGCAGCTCTGGGACTAGCGGGGCTCGGACCGAGACCCAGTACTTC.

V and J are TRBV6-6 and TRBJ2-7, with D possibly matching TRBD1 (6 bases). The CDR3 length is 15 residues. V lost 0 bases to trimming and J lost 2 bases, with 11 bases between them. Per the germline V gene, CDR1 is MNHNY and CDR2 is SVGAGI (reference sequence). CDR3 coding DNA: TGTGCCAGCAGTTACTCCGCGGCAGGGGCCTACGAGCAGTACTTC. This translates into CASSYSAAGAYEQYF.

The chain has TRBV7-2 and TRBJ2-7; 11 nucleotides line up with TRBD1. The V and J ends lost 5 bases and 7 bases, in that order; junction bases with no gene match: 16. Germline V CDR1 and CDR2: SGHTA, FQGNSA. The CDR3 length is 17 residues. CDR3 sequence reads: CASSHESLGQGGVEQYF. DNA of the CDR3: TGTGCCAGCAGCCACGAATCACTGGGACAGGGGGGAGTGGAGCAGTACTTC.

The chain carries TRBV5-4 and TRBJ1-1, with TRBD1 identical over 7 bases. V trimming: 5 bases; J trimming: 3 bases; junction bases outside the gene matches: 7. Germline V lookup: CDR1 SGHNT, CDR2 YYREEE (reference sequence). The CDR3 runs 14 residues. In DNA form, the CDR3 reads TGTGCCAGCAGTAGGACAGGTGGGGACACTGAAGCTTTCTTT. Amino acid sequence: CASSRTGGDTEAFF.

This clone occurred a few times. V gene TRBV9 combines with J gene TRBJ2-1, with 12 bases identical to TRBD1. Trimming at V came to 0 bases and at J to 9 bases, leaving 7 bases not matched to a gene. Germline values: CDR1 SGDLS, CDR2 YYNGEE. The CDR3 runs 16 residues. The CDR3 loop reads CASSVAGQGAKGEQFF. The CDR3 coding sequence is TGTGCCAGCAGCGTAGCGGGACAGGGGGCTAAGGGTGAGCAGTTCTTC.

This clone has only one observation. The chain combines TRBV5-4 with TRBJ1-1, with TRBD1 matching over 9 bases. The length of the CDR3 is 14 residues. Germline V gives CDR1 SGHNT, CDR2 YYREEE (reference sequence). The V gene end was trimmed by 0 bases and the J gene end by 11 bases; junction bases not matched to a gene: 8. The CDR3: CASSLVGQGPRAFF. As DNA, the CDR3 is TGTGCCAGCAGCTTGGTAGGACAGGGGCCTCGGGCTTTCTTT.

The chain couples TRBV5-6 to TRBJ1-1; 7 bases match TRBD1. CDR3 length: 15 residues. Germline CDR1 SGHDT, CDR2 YYEEEE. V was clipped by 0 bases and J by 7 bases; unmatched bases: 9. CDR3 amino acids: CASSLGDRDFGEAFF. The CDR3 nucleotides read TGTGCCAGCAGCTTGGGCGACAGGGACTTTGGTGAAGCTTTCTTT. The variable domain in full, with the rest retrieved from reference TRBV5-6 and TRBJ1-1, is DAGVTQSPTHLIKTRGQQVTLRCSPKSGHDTVSWYQQALGQGPQFIFQYYEEEERQRGNFPDRFSGHQFPNYSSELNVNALLLGDSALYLCASSLGDRDFGEAFFGQGTRLTVV.

J is TRBJ1-1 and V is TRBV5-1, with D hard to call. The CDR3 runs to 16 residues. CDR1 and CDR2 (germline): SGHRS, YFSETQ. V gave up 1 base and J gave up 3 bases, with 16 bases separating them. The CDR3 here is CASSLSFRALDTEAFF. In DNA, the CDR3 is TGCGCCAGCAGCTTGAGTTTTCGGGCCCTTGACACTGAAGCTTTCTTT. Complete variable domain (other parts from reference TRBV5-1 and TRBJ1-1): KAGVTQTPRYLIKTRGQQVTLSCSPISGHRSVSWYQQTPGQGLQFLFEYFSETQRNKGNFPGRFSGRQFSNSRSEMNVSTLELGDSALYLCASSLSFRALDTEAFFGQGTRLTVV.

V and J are TRBV28 and TRBJ1-1; possible D gene TRBD1, 5 bases. CDR3 size: 17 residues. Germline CDR1 reads MDHEN; CDR2 reads SYDVKM. Trimming removed 2 bases from V and 0 bases from J, with 16 bases in between. CDR3 residues: CASSLGGESQMNTEAFF. The CDR3 region has the DNA TGTGCCAGCAGTTTAGGGGGTGAGTCGCAGATGAACACTGAAGCTTTCTTT.

This chain uses TRBV5-6 with TRBJ2-5; D not certain. V was pared by 4 bases and J by 2 bases, with 9 bases between. The CDR3 runs to 13 residues. The V gene's germline CDR1 is SGHDT and CDR2 YYEEEE. As DNA, the CDR3 is TGTGCCAGCAGCGGAGTTGCTCAAGAGACCCAGTACTTC. It specifies CASSGVAQETQYF.

This sequence joins TRBV9 and TRBJ2-5; tentative D call: TRBD2 (5 bases). Germline CDR1 and CDR2: SGDLS and YYNGEE. Trimming shortened V by 4 bases and J by 5 bases, and 21 bases separated the two germline ends. CDR3 length: 16 residues. The CDR3 here is CASSPTSGGGVETQYF. CDR3 in DNA: TGTGCCAGCAGCCCCACAAGCGGCGGTGGGGTCGAGACCCAGTACTTC.

This clone showed up just once. The rearrangement joins TRBV5-1 to TRBJ1-4; TRBD1 is a possible D gene (6 bases). The CDR3 consists of 16 residues. CDR1 SGHRS and CDR2 YFSETQ come from the germline V gene. Trimming pared 5 bases from V and 8 bases from J, leaving 22 bases between. CDR3: CASRRDTGTVEEKLFF. DNA of the CDR3: TGCGCCAGCAGACGGGACACGGGTACGGTGGAGGAAAAACTGTTTTTT.

The J gene is TRBJ2-2, the V gene TRBV4-1; 7 nucleotides match TRBD1. CDR3 length: 15 residues. V shed 5 bases, J shed 1 base, and the junction held 4 bases outside the gene matches. CDR1 MGHRA and CDR2 YSYEKL come from the germline V gene. The CDR3 coding sequence is TGCGCCAGCAGCGAGAGACAGGGGAACACCGGGGAGCTGTTTTTT. This gives the protein CASSERQGNTGELFF.

V gene TRBV5-1 combines with J gene TRBJ1-1, with D perhaps TRBD1 (5 bases). CDR1 is SGHRS and CDR2 is YFSETQ in the germline V gene. V lost 1 base, J lost 4 bases, and 14 bases lay in between. The CDR3 runs 15 residues. CDR3 bases: TGCGCCAGCAGCTTGTCGGGAGGGGAGAGCACTGAAGCTTTCTTT. The encoded protein is CASSLSGGESTEAFF.

The chain employs TRBV28 and TRBJ2-1; 14 bases align to TRBD2. J was trimmed by 6 bases and V by 6 bases; bases with no gene match: 19. Germline loops: CDR1 MDHEN, CDR2 SYDVKM. This CDR3 is built from 20 residues. The CDR3 sequence is CASRLTQGLAGVWESNEQFF. The CDR3 DNA reads as TGTGCCAGCAGACTAACACAGGGACTAGCGGGAGTCTGGGAGAGCAATGAGCAGTTCTTC.

In this sample, this clone turned up once. V and J are TRBV5-1 and TRBJ1-1; D possibly corresponds to TRBD1 (5 bases). Germline V gives CDR1 SGHRS, CDR2 YFSETQ. Trimming left V 4 bases short and J 0 bases short, with 10 bases between. CDR3 length equals 14 residues. The CDR3 nucleotides are TGCGCCAGCAGCCTTTGGGGGGTGAACACTGAAGCTTTCTTT. Translating gives CASSLWGVNTEAFF.

The chain recombines TRBV7-9 with TRBJ2-3, with D hard to call. Per the germline V gene, CDR1 is SEHNR and CDR2 is FQNEAQ (reference sequence). Trimming stripped 4 bases from V and 0 bases from J, with 14 bases between. The CDR3 has 16 residues. In nucleotides, the CDR3 is TGTGCCAGCAGCTCCCTACTGGGGAAGAGCACAGATACGCAGTATTTT. Protein: CASSSLLGKSTDTQYF.